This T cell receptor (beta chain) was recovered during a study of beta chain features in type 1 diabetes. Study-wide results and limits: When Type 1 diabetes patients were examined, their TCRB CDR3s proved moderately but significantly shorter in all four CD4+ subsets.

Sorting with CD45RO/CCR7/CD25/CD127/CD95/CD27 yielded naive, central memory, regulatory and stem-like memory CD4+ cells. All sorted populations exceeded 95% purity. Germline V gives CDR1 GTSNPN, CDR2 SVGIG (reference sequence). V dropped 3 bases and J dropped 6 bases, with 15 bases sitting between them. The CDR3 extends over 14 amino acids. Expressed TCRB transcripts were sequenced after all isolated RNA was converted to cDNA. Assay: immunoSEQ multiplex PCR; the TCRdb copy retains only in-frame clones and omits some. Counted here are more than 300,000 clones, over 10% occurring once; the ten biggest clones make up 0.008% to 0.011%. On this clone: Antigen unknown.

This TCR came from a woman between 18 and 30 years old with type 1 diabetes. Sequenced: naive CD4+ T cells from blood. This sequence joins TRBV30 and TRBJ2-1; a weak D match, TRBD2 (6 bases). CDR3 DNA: TGTGCCTGGAGCTCCGGGACTCTGTTCAATGAGCAGTTCTTC. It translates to CAWSSGTLFNEQFF.